This TCR beta chain was sequenced in a study of cytomegalovirus exposure and HLA in healthy donors. This PCR relied on a set of 60 Vbeta primers and 13 Jbeta primers. Here immunoSEQ multiplex PCR was the method, and the copy in TCRdb shows in-frame clones only, minus some. The data contain about 120,000 clones, 80% to 85% of them singletons. The CDR3 consists of 16 residues. V gave up 2 bases and J gave up 2 bases; unmatched junction bases: 4. CDR1 MDHEN and CDR2 SYDVKM come from the germline V gene. The TCR was taken from a woman in her thirties in good health and CMV-seronegative. The chain combines TRBV28 with TRBJ2-3; TRBD2 matches 10 bases. The sequenced sample was PBMCs. CDR3 DNA sequence: TGTGCCAGCAGTTTACCCAGCGGGAGGGCCACAGATACGCAGTATTTT. Protein: CASSLPSGRATDTQYF.